These 13 T cell receptor beta chains originate from one sample sequenced in a study of blood T cell repertoires in COVID-19 (dated by TCRdb to about 2020). The library was made by the immunoSEQ multiplex PCR assay. Drawn from immuneACCESS, this table holds only the in-frame rearrangements with V and J called that TCRdb kept. Clones are partly lost; checked studies trace under half to an unresolved V gene and leave the rest unexplained. In this sample the table shows fewer than 150,000 clones, more than 75% of which occur a single time. Of the sample, 15% to 20% is held by the ten largest clones. Material: peripheral blood. Source of these receptors: a woman in her fifties or sixties who had recovered from COVID-19.

The gene calls are TRBV28 and TRBJ1-5; possibly TRBD1 for D (5 bases). The V and J ends lost 3 bases and 5 bases respectively, with 14 bases between them. CDR1 is MDHEN and CDR2 is SYDVKM in the germline V gene. The CDR3 consists of 15 residues. CDR3 region: CASSFGAGWDQPQHF. CDR3 sequence (DNA): TGTGCCAGCAGTTTTGGGGCAGGGTGGGATCAGCCCCAGCATTTT.

This clone was found once. V and J are TRBV15 and TRBJ2-1; 11 bases match TRBD2. The CDR3 loop spans 15 amino acids. Germline V lookup: CDR1 LNHNV, CDR2 YYDKDF (reference sequence). V shed 4 bases and J 5 bases; nucleotides not matched to a gene: 4. The CDR3 DNA is TGTGCCACCAGCAAAGGACTAGCGGGCAACAATGAGCAGTTCTTC. Its protein is CATSKGLAGNNEQFF.

The chain has TRBV10-3 and TRBJ1-2; D possibly corresponds to TRBD1 (5 bases). V shed 4 bases and J shed 3 bases, with 12 bases lying between them. Germline V CDR1 and CDR2: ENHRY, SYGVKD. The CDR3 covers 14 residues. The CDR3: CAISGAGNYYGYTF. The CDR3 DNA follows: TGTGCCATCAGTGGGGCAGGGAATTACTATGGCTACACCTTC.

This chain links TRBV6-5 with TRBJ1-1; tentative D call: TRBD1 (6 bases). The germline V gene has CDR1 MNHEY and CDR2 SVGAGI. Trimming shortened V by 5 bases and J by 6 bases, and 16 bases separated the two germline ends. The CDR3 runs 14 residues. The CDR3 protein is CASSTQRKGAEAFF. The CDR3 DNA reads TGTGCCAGCAGTACACAGAGGAAGGGGGCTGAAGCTTTCTTT.

The chain is built from TRBV11-2 and TRBJ1-1; 7 nucleotides match TRBD1. Germline V gene sequence: CDR1 SGHAT, CDR2 FQNNGV. Trimming removed 5 bases from V and 5 bases from J; junction bases left unmatched: 14. The CDR3 sequence is 16 residues long. The CDR3 coding sequence is TGTGCCAGCAGCCATCTCAGGGGACAACAGGGGACTGAAGCTTTCTTT. Translation: CASSHLRGQQGTEAFF.

This chain links TRBV5-5 with TRBJ2-5, with TRBD2 matching 14 bases. Germline trimming cut 4 bases from V and 1 base from J; bases unmatched to any gene: 9. Looked up from germline, CDR1 is SGHKS and CDR2 is YYEKEE (reference sequence). This CDR3 contains 18 residues. CDR3 loop: CASSRRLAGGLSQETQYF. For the CDR3, the DNA is TGTGCCAGCAGCCGGAGACTAGCGGGGGGGCTTAGCCAAGAGACCCAGTACTTC.

This chain links TRBV24-1 with TRBJ2-3, with 8 bases lining up with TRBD2. Germline V gene sequence: CDR1 KGHDR, CDR2 SFDVKD. V lost 5 bases to trimming and J lost 6 bases; unmatched junction nucleotides: 6. This CDR3 comprises 14 residues. This chain's CDR3 is CATSVAGGVDTQYF. In nucleotides, the CDR3 is TGTGCCACCAGTGTTGCGGGAGGTGTCGATACGCAGTATTTT.

The genes are TRBV4-2 and TRBJ1-2; 10 bases fit TRBD1. V gave up 0 bases and J gave up 8 bases; unmatched junction bases: 6. The CDR3 contains 15 residues. The germline CDR1 and CDR2 sequences are LGHNA and YNFKEQ. The CDR3 DNA reads TGTGCCAGCAGCCAAGAAGGGGGGGACAGGGGCGGCTACACCTTC. Translated, it gives CASSQEGGDRGGYTF.

V usage is TRBV7-2 and J usage is TRBJ1-4; D gene uncertain. This CDR3 has 15 residues. Trimming removed 2 bases at V and 6 bases at J, with 13 bases between. The germline CDR1 and CDR2 sequences are SGHTA and FQGNSA. For the CDR3, the DNA is TGTGCCAGCAGCTTAATGAGGAGCTGGGATGAAAAACTGTTTTTT. This codes for CASSLMRSWDEKLFF.

The chain employs TRBV5-4 and TRBJ2-4; TRBD2 matches at 7 bases. This CDR3 comprises 17 residues. V lost 3 bases and J lost 1; bases outside the gene matches: 10. Germline V gene data show CDR1 as SGHNT and CDR2 as YYREEE (reference sequence). In nucleotides, the CDR3 is TGTGCCAGCAGCTCCAGAACGGGGGAGGGGGCCAAAAACATTCAGTACTTC. It translates to CASSSRTGEGAKNIQYF.

The genes are TRBV18 and TRBJ1-5; no definite D call. Germline CDR1 KGHSH, CDR2 LQKENI. V lost 3 bases and J 6 bases, leaving 18 bases between the germline ends. The CDR3 is 16 amino acids. DNA of the CDR3: TGTGCCAGCTCACCCCGCGGTGGAGGGAAGGGTCAGCCCCAGCATTTT. Its translation: CASSPRGGGKGQPQHF. Full variable domain (remainder filled in from reference TRBV18 and TRBJ1-5): NAGVMQNPRHLVRRRGQEARLRCSPMKGHSHVYWYRQLPEEGLKFMVYLQKENIIDESGMPKERFSAEFPKEGPSILRIQQVVRGDSAAYFCASSPRGGGKGQPQHFGDGTRLSIL.

The chain is built from TRBV20-1 and TRBJ1-6; no clear D gene. Germline V lookup: CDR1 DFQATT, CDR2 SNEGSKA (reference sequence). This CDR3 region has 13 residues. Trimming removed 3 bases at V and 8 bases at J, with 11 bases between. This CDR3 reads CSASVEGYSPLHF. The CDR3 DNA sequence: TGCAGTGCTAGTGTAGAGGGCTATTCACCCCTCCACTTT.

The gene calls are TRBV29-1 and TRBJ1-2; tentatively, D is TRBD1 (5 bases). In germline, CDR1 is SQVTM, CDR2 ANQGSEA. The V end was cut by 3 bases, the J end by 8 bases, with 13 bases between. The CDR3 runs 12 residues. The CDR3, as DNA: TGCAGCGTTGATACCCAGGGTTCCGGCTACACCTTC. This sequence encodes CSVDTQGSGYTF.